This T cell receptor beta chain was identified during a study of blood T cell repertoires in COVID-19. Original data processing: Quantification of nucleated cells was approximated via reference gene primer amplification. Produced via immunoSEQ multiplex PCR; TCRdb's table is partial and in-frame only. For V, J and clone size, that table is used; D and trimming come from the DNA. Among about 86,000 clones listed, around 85% were seen once. Sequenced sample: peripheral blood. The TCR was taken from a man aged 50-59 years with acute or convalescent COVID-19.

In DNA form, the CDR3 reads TGCGCCAGCAGTCTAGCGGGGGTGGAGACCCAGTACTTC. It translates to CASSLAGVETQYF. This chain uses TRBV10-2 with TRBJ2-5, with 10 bases aligning to TRBD2. Germline-derived CDR1 and CDR2 are WSHSY and SAAADI. The CDR3 is 13 residues long. V shed 5 bases and J 5 bases; nucleotides not matched to a gene: 2.